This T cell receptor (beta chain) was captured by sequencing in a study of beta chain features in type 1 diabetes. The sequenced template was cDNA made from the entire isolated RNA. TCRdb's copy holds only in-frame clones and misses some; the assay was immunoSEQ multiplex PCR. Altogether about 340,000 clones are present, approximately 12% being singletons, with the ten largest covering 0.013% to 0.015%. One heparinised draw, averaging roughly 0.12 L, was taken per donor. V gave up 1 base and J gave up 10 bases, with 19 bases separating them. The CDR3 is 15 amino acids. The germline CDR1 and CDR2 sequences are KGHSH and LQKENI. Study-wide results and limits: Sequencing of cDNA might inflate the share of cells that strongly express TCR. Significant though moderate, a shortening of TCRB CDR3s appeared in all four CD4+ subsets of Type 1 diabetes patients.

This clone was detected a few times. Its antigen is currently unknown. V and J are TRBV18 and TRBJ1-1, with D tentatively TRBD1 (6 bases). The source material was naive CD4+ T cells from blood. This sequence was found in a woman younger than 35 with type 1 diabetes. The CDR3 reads CASSPRGTPGEGAFF. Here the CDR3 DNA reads TGTGCCAGCTCACCACGTGGGACCCCAGGGGAAGGAGCTTTCTTT.